The T cell receptor (beta chain) under discussion was sequenced for a study of T cell clonotyping in hematopoietic cell transplantation. The CDR3 contains 14 residues. V dropped 5 bases and J dropped 6 bases, with 16 bases sitting between them. Germline V gene lookup returns CDR1 LNHDA and CDR2 SQIVND (reference sequence). TCRdb's table, derived via immunoSEQ multiplex PCR, lists solely in-frame clones and lacks some. The data show fewer than 80,000 clones, with 85% to 95% seen just once and under 2% held by the top ten. Details on this clone: Antigen specificity is unknown.

Study-wide points: At the given depth, recipient repertoires were over 97% de novo clonotypes. After transplant, recipient diversity fell while pathologically expanded clonotypes grew through day 180. Higher Inverse Simpson Index values in graft donor and pretransplant recipient predicted broader posttransplant TCR diversity. Without cell sorting, CD4 versus CD8 contributions remain unresolved.

The chain joins TRBV19 to TRBJ1-1; D might be TRBD1 (5 bases). The clonotype originates from a man aged 45-65 years in good health. Some clones in this sample may be carry-over from other donors' samples. Input material: peripheral blood mononuclear cells. The CDR3: CASSSHSTQAEAFF. The CDR3 bases are TGTGCCAGTAGTTCCCACTCAACACAGGCTGAAGCTTTCTTT. The complete variable domain, with remaining parts taken from reference TRBV19 and TRBJ1-1, reads DGGITQSPKYLFRKEGQNVTLSCEQNLNHDAMYWYRQDPGQGLRLIYYSQIVNDFQKGDIAEGYSVSREKKESFPLTVTSAQKNPTAFYLCASSSHSTQAEAFFGQGTRLTVV.